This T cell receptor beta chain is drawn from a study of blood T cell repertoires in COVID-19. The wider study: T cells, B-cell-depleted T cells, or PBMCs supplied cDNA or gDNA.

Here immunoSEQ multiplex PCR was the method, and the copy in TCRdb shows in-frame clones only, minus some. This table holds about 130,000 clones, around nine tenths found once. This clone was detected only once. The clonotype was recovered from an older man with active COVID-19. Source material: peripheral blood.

CDR3 DNA sequence: TGTGCCAGCAGCGTAGTGTCCGAATCCTACGAGCAGTTCTTC. Its translation: CASSVVSESYEQFF. The chain joins TRBV9 to TRBJ2-1, with D uncertain. Germline V gene lookup returns CDR1 SGDLS and CDR2 YYNGEE. This CDR3 is 14 amino acids long. The V and J ends lost 0 bases and 10 bases respectively, with 14 bases between them. Full variable domain (rest looked up from reference TRBV9 and TRBJ2-1): DSGVTQTPKHLITATGQRVTLRCSPRSGDLSVYWYQQSLDQGLQFLIQYYNGEERAKGNILERFSAQQFPDLHSELNLSSLELGDSALYFCASSVVSESYEQFFGPGTRLTVL.